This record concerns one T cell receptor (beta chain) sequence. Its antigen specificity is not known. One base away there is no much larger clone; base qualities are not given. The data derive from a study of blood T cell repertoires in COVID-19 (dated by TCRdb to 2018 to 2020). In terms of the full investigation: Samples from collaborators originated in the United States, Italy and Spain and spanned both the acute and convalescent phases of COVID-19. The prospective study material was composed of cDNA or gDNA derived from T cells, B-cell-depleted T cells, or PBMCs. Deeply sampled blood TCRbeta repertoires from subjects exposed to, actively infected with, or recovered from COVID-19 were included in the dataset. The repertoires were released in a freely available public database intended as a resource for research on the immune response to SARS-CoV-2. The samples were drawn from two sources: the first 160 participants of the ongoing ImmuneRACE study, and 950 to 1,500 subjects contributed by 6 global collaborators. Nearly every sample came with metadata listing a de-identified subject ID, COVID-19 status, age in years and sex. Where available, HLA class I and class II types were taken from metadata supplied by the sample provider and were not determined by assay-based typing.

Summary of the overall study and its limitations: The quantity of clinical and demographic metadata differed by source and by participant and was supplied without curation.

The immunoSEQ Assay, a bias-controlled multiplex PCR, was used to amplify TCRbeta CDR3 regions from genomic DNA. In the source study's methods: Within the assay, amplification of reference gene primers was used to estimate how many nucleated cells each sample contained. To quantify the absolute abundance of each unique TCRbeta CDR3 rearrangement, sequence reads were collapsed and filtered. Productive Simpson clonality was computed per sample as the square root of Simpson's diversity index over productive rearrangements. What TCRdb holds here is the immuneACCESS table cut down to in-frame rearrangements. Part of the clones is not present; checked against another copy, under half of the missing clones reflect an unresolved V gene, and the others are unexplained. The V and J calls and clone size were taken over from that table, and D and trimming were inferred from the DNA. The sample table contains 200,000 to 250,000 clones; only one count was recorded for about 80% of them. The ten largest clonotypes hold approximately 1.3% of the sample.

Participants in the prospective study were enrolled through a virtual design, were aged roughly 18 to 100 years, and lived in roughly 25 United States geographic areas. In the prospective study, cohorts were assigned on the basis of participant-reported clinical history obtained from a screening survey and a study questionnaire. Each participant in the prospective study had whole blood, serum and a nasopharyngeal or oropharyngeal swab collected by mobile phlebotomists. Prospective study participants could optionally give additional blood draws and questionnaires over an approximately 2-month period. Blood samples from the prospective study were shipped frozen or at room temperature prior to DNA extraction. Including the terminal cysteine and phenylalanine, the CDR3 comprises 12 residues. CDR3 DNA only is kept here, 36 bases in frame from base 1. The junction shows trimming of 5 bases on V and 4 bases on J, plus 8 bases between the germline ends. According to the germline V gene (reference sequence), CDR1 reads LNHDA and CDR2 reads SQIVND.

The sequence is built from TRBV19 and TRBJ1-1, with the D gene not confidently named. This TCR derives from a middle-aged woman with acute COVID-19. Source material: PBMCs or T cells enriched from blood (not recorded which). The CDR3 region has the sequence CASSHPGTEAFF. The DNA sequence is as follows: TGTGCCAGTAGTCACCCGGGCACTGAAGCTTTCTTT.